This T cell receptor (beta chain) originates from a study of shared clonotypes between healthy human individuals. Details on this clone: Its antigen remains unidentified.

Overall study findings and caveats: Naive CD4 clonotype sharing across several donors was 4.5% to 6%.

The CDR3 has 16 amino acids. V lost 4 bases and J 0 bases, leaving 15 bases between the germline ends. Germline V gene sequence: CDR1 SQVTM, CDR2 ANQGSEA. Data came from immunoSEQ multiplex PCR; TCRdb stores just in-frame clones and leaves some out. The profile shows some 1,400,000 clones, roughly 96% of them singletons. The sequence derives from a man aged 25 to 45 in good health. Sequenced input: naive CD4+ T cells sorted from blood. This sample's subset: CD45RA+ positively selected. J is TRBJ1-4 and V is TRBV29-1; possibly TRBD1 for D (5 bases). The CDR3: CSVVGTGGTTNEKLFF. In nucleotides, the CDR3 is TGCAGCGTTGTAGGCACAGGAGGAACAACTAATGAAAAACTGTTTTTT.